Listed below are T cell receptor beta chains from one sample, sequenced in a study of cytomegalovirus exposure and HLA in healthy donors. Using immunoSEQ multiplex PCR, the repertoire was profiled, and TCRdb retains in-frame clones only, with some absent. This table holds more than 100,000 clones, around 89% found once. The specimen sequenced was PBMCs. These receptors originate from a woman younger than 35 in good health and CMV-seropositive. The CDR3 runs from the conserved cysteine through the conserved F or W. The D gene is left open where the match is weak. A row's size may be missing; if present it is once, few, many or a size class.

d_gene,v_gene,j_gene,abundance,CDR3nt,CDR3aa
NA,TRBV11-2,TRBJ1-2,NA,TGTGCCAGCAGCCTAACCAGGGAAACCTACTATGGCTACACCTTC,CASSLTRETYYGYTF
NA,TRBV7-9,TRBJ1-3,once,TGTGCCAGCCCCGGGGGGAAGGGCTCCTCTGGAAACACCATATATTTT,CASPGGKGSSGNTIYF
TRBD1,TRBV5-1,TRBJ1-1,NA,TGCGCCAGCAGCGCTACAGGGGGCGCGAACACTGAAGCTTTCTTT,CASSATGGANTEAFF
NA,TRBV7-2,TRBJ2-5,NA,TGTGCCAGCAGCTTAGAACAGGGAAAGACCCAGTACTTC,CASSLEQGKTQYF
NA,TRBV7-5,TRBJ1-5,NA,TGTGCCAGAAGCGTGTATAGCAATCAGCCCCAGCATTTT,CARSVYSNQPQHF
NA,TRBV7-8,TRBJ1-1,NA,TGTGCCAGCAGCTTACCAGGGGTGACTGAAGCTTTCTTT,CASSLPGVTEAFF
NA,TRBV6-6,TRBJ1-1,NA,TGTGCCAGCAGTCGACCGGGACAGAACACTGAAGCTTTCTTT,CASSRPGQNTEAFF
NA,TRBV28,TRBJ2-5,NA,TGTGCCAGCAGTTTATACAAGTCTCGAGAGACCCAGTACTTC,CASSLYKSRETQYF
NA,TRBV19,TRBJ2-7,NA,TGTGCCAGTAGTACCCCGGGACAAGCAACCTACGAGCAGTACTTC,CASSTPGQATYEQYF
TRBD2,TRBV4-2,TRBJ2-7,NA,TGTGCCAGCAGCCAACTTCCCCCACGGGCTAGCGGGGGCCTCGACTCCTACGAGCAGTACTTC,CASSQLPPRASGGLDSYEQYF
NA,TRBV18,TRBJ1-1,NA,TGTGCCAGCTCACCACTCGGAGCCACTGAAGCTTTCTTT,CASSPLGATEAFF
NA,TRBV11-3,TRBJ2-1,NA,TGTGCCAGCAGCCAAGTGGGGACTGCTTACAATGAGCAGTTCTTC,CASSQVGTAYNEQFF
TRBD1,TRBV4-1,TRBJ1-1,NA,TGCGCCAGCAGCCTACAAAACAGGGGGGACACTGAAGCTTTCTTT,CASSLQNRGDTEAFF
TRBD2,TRBV9,TRBJ2-3,once,TGTGCCAGCAGCGTCAACCGGGAGGGGGACCCAGATACGCAGTATTTT,CASSVNREGDPDTQYF
NA,TRBV13,TRBJ2-2,NA,TGTGCCAGCAGCTTAACAGGGAGTACGGACACCGGGGAGCTGTTTTTT,CASSLTGSTDTGELFF
NA,TRBV27,TRBJ1-5,NA,TGTGCCAGCAGTTTATCGGGCCGGACGGGGAATCAGCCCCAGCATTTT,CASSLSGRTGNQPQHF
TRBD2,TRBV4-1,TRBJ2-5,few,TGCGCCAGCAGCCAGGCCACTAGCGGGTCTCCGGGGAAGACCCAGTACTTC,CASSQATSGSPGKTQYF